This T cell receptor (beta chain) was captured by sequencing in a study of cytomegalovirus exposure and HLA in healthy donors (dated by TCRdb to about 2017). About the study as a whole: An earlier analysis of under 600 of the donors reported 250 to 300 Gb of sequence data and around 110 million unique TCR beta sequences from some 180 million T cells. An early release covering roughly 580 HLA-typed donors comprised approximately 290 gigabases of sequencing data and 65 million to 100 million unique TCR sequences. Of the 398 genotyped donors, 65% to 90% fell in the genetic ancestry cluster associated with self-reported Caucasian donors. The aim of the study was to test whether cataloging public T cell receptors could identify signatures of past pathogen exposure. The study profiled the T cell repertoires of under 850 subjects by immunosequencing and related them to cytomegalovirus serostatus. Along with the approximately 650-subject first cohort, a separate validation cohort of about 110 different subjects was used. To predict cytomegalovirus infection status, the study combined high-throughput TCR immunosequencing, statistical association of individual TCRs with disease status, and machine learning. To study patterns of TCR occurrence, a later analysis re-analyzed previously published TCR beta repertoires from 650 to 750 donors and added high-resolution HLA genotyping. In the later analysis, no new phenotypic data were used to find candidate immune exposures; instead, reliance was placed on TCR beta sequences and their occurrence across donors. An earlier analysis of fewer than 700 of the donors applied high-throughput TCR beta sequencing to assess whether each TCR beta V gene segment acted as functional or pseudogenic. Donor age, sex, ethnicity and CMV serostatus were compiled together with the repertoire data. In a later genetic analysis, genome-wide SNP genotypes for about three fifths of the roughly 670 donors were used, and that subset was treated as a discovery cohort. Every discovery cohort repertoire had been produced on one sequencing platform. Class I and class II HLA loci were covered by the typing at four-digit resolution. The number of typed donors differed by locus: roughly 620-640 for A, B, C, DRB1 and DQB1; about 520 for DQA1; 600 to 610 for DPA1; and around 490 for DPB1. Four to six DR-DQ haplotypes were handled as single units for association and clustering, since linkage in the cohort was strong. Among roughly 400 genotyped donors of the cohort, an average of approximately 240,000 unique TCR beta nucleotide sequences was sequenced per donor, of which 15% to 20% were non-productive. The paper as a whole reports these results and caveats: Because the 87-base-pair reads could not distinguish some IMGT-functional V segments, including TRBV6-2 and TRBV6-3, those segments were excluded. In vitro tests confirmed that a few of the cytomegalovirus-associated TCR beta chains recognize cytomegalovirus antigens. A further reported finding was that TCR beta sequences accurately predicted the HLA-A and HLA-B alleles for most subjects in the first cohort. Most TCR sequences were observed very rarely across donors, whereas some public TCRs were present in many individuals. A later analysis found that HLA-associated TCR beta chains were more clonally expanded and had lower generation probabilities than equally common non-associated chains. According to a later genetic analysis, donors in an Asian-associated ancestry cluster had fewer N-insertions in productive TCRs than the approximately 630-donor mean. Immune exposure information for the cohort was limited to CMV serostatus. The study listed 164 TCR beta chains as associated with cytomegalovirus. In a later analysis, several top co-occurrence clusters were reported to appear linked to parvovirus B19, influenza, CMV and Epstein-Barr virus. The cohort was sequenced for TCR beta chains only, and without alpha or paired-chain data the features that could be detected were limited. Because counts were too low, more than 15 rarely observed V segments, including chromosome 9 orphons, were left out of the earlier analysis of 587 of the donors. A later analysis found that most CMV-associated TCR beta chains appeared HLA-restricted, with HLA associations seemingly driven largely by CMV exposure. Linkage disequilibrium might explain the correlated functional status among segregating V segments, but an unknown experimental factor could not be ruled out. In a later analysis, the rate of TCR association differed among HLA loci, with DRB1 alleles having the most associated TCRs and HLA-C alleles having the fewest. A group of highly shared sequence variants was considered likely to be a technical artifact of the sequencing pipeline. In an earlier analysis of fewer than 700 of the donors, most TCR beta V segments appeared in productive rearrangements about 87% or about 30% of the time, broadly matching IMGT annotations. At a false discovery rate of 0.05, a later analysis linked under 20,000 TCR beta sequences to specific HLA alleles. According to the authors, the approach could potentially be generalized to other disease states and immunological phenotypes. The presence/absence analyses assumed that sequencing depth was roughly uniform across donors, and that assumption may not be true. Because HLA typing was missing for some donors at each locus, association tests included only the typed subset. V-gene and J-gene trimming of TCR beta chains was associated with a missense DCLRE1C variant in a later genetic analysis, and the association was replicated in an independent cohort. Cytomegalovirus status was reported to be diagnosed by the classifier with high specificity and sensitivity in both the original and validation cohorts. Assigning TCR associations to individual alleles was difficult when HLA alleles, especially DR and DQ, strongly co-occurred.

V is pared back by 7 bases and J by 2 bases, with 15 bases lying between the germline termini. The CDR3 goes from the cysteine to the phenylalanine over 14 residues. CDR3 DNA is the only sequence kept; it has 42 bases, read in frame from the first base. From a lookup of the germline V gene, CDR1 and CDR2 are SGHTA and FQGTGA. To prepare the library, the immunoSEQ multiplex PCR assay was applied. For the multiplex PCR, a mixture combining 60 forward primers for TCR Vbeta segments and 13 reverse primers for TCR Jbeta segments was used. A multiplex PCR assay on genomic DNA amplified the CDR3 region of rearranged TCR beta genes. The Illumina HiSeq System was used to sequence the amplified TCR beta libraries as 87-base-pair reads. The study's processing was this. Across the roughly 640 repertoires, a later analysis counted around 80 million unique TCR beta chains, roughly 11 million of which were shared by at least two donors. Raw reads were error-corrected and collapsed into unique sequences by a nearest-neighbor algorithm in which closely related sequences were merged to remove PCR and sequencing errors. V, D and J gene segments were assigned by aligning CDR3 sequences to IMGT reference sequences. For a sequence to be retained, at least a six-nucleotide match to both a V gene segment and a J gene segment was required. A rearrangement was called productive if the CDR3 had no stop codons and remained in frame with V and J, and every other rearrangement was called non-productive. CDR3 was defined by IMGT convention, running from the second conserved V-encoded cysteine to the conserved J-encoded phenylalanine. The earlier analysis of more than 450 of the donors excluded sequences that lacked an unambiguous match to a single V gene segment. An earlier analysis of 587 of the donors called V segments functional above 56.7% productive rearrangements and segregating when the between-donor standard deviation exceeded 5%. To diagnose cytomegalovirus status from the catalog of TCR beta chain sequences, a statistical classification framework was built. A later analysis assigned V and J genes by comparing TCR nucleotide sequences with IMGT/GENE-DB human TR gene sequences. The TCRdist pipeline was used in a later analysis to assign CDR3 sequences and most-parsimonious VDJ recombination scenarios. A later analysis defined each TCR beta chain by its CDR3 amino acid sequence plus V-gene family, and excluded reads lacking a unique V-gene family. As a way to deal with suspected cross-contamination and a sequencing artifact, a later analysis dropped 450 to 600 nucleotide sequences that were highly shared and had low generation probability. In a later analysis, a clonal expansion index for each public chain was calculated from normalized within-repertoire ranks of inferred template counts. A later analysis computed generation probabilities with a VDJ recombination model fitted to out-of-frame rearrangements, and checked the results against IGoR. Hypergeometric tests were used in a later analysis to score TCR-TCR, TCR-HLA and TCR-CMV co-occurrence, with a repertoire-size bias correction applied to the TCR pairs. False discovery rates were estimated in a later analysis by permuting HLA or CMV assignments 20 times. In a later analysis, co-occurring TCRs were grouped using DBSCAN, with TCRdist sequence similarity added in when clustering inside HLA-allele-positive subsets. Repertoires with fewer than 30,000 or more than 120,000 public chains were left out of co-occurrence clustering, as were about 5 repertoires with anomalous nucleotide sharing. TCRdb holds this immuneACCESS table with in-frame rearrangements only. Some clones are missing; in checked studies, unresolved V genes explain under half, and the rest has no known cause. D and trimming come from the DNA, and the V and J calls and clone size come from that table. The sample table records roughly 150,000 clones; 65% to 80% of these occur just once. About an eighth of the sample is held by the ten biggest clonotypes.

Points on this clone: Its antigen target is currently unknown. Base qualities were left out, and no much larger clone turns up one base away.

The cohort comprised some 680 healthy bone marrow donors. At the time of sampling, every cohort member was nominally healthy, though immune exposures that went unrecorded were likely present. The donor tested CMV seropositive, placing the donor among the 289 seropositive members of the cohort. Every donor gave a peripheral blood sample, and the peripheral blood mononuclear cells from that sample were used for TCR beta sequencing. Genomic DNA was extracted from the blood cell samples with the Qiagen DNeasy Blood Extraction Kit. The chain is assembled from TRBV7-3 and TRBJ2-7, and perhaps TRBD1 as D gene, on 5 matching bases. Sequenced: PBMCs. This receptor was obtained from a man in his forties in good health and CMV-seropositive. In nucleotide form, the sequence is TGTGCCAGCACCCAGTCCAGGGAAACCTACGAGCAGTACTTC. This gives the protein CASTQSRETYEQYF.